Listed below are T cell receptor beta chains from one sample, sequenced in a study of shared clonotypes between healthy human individuals. Assay: immunoSEQ multiplex PCR; the TCRdb copy retains only in-frame clones and omits some. The sample comprises 2 million or so clones, approximately 95% of which are singletons, and 0.13% rests with the top ten. Sequenced: naive CD4+ T cells sorted from blood. Every receptor here comes from a man in his late teens or twenties in good health. CDR3s include the opening cysteine and the closing phenylalanine or tryptophan. D genes are given only for firm matches. Clone size is stated in some rows and not others, as once, few, many or a class when expanded.

size,D,J,V,CDR3,DNA
few,NA,TRBJ1-6,TRBV27,CASSQGSYNSPLHF,TGTGCCAGCAGCCAGGGCTCCTATAATTCACCCCTCCACTTT
NA,NA,TRBJ2-7,TRBV7-2,CASSLRDGTYEQYF,TGTGCCAGCAGCCTCCGGGACGGGACCTACGAGCAGTACTTC
NA,NA,TRBJ1-1,TRBV9,CASSEPKQGFPEAFF,TGTGCCAGCAGTGAACCCAAACAGGGTTTCCCTGAAGCTTTCTTT
NA,NA,TRBJ1-5,TRBV4-1,CASSQDSDRHNSNQPQHF,TGCGCCAGCAGCCAAGATAGTGACAGGCACAATAGCAATCAGCCCCAGCATTTT
NA,TRBD1,TRBJ1-2,TRBV6-5,CASSGGGNYGYTF,TGTGCCAGCAGTGGAGGGGGCAACTATGGCTACACCTTC
NA,TRBD1,TRBJ1-6,TRBV2,CASRPGQGMYSPLHF,TGTGCCAGTAGGCCCGGACAGGGAATGTATTCACCCCTCCACTTT
NA,TRBD2,TRBJ2-3,TRBV4-1,CASRPTGREGSGTDTQYF,TGCGCCAGCAGACCTACGGGGCGGGAGGGATCGGGCACAGATACGCAGTATTTT
NA,TRBD1,TRBJ2-1,TRBV27,CASRRTGLPYNEQFF,TGTGCCAGCAGGCGGACAGGGCTGCCCTACAATGAGCAGTTCTTC
NA,NA,TRBJ2-7,TRBV7-9,CASSYELGGLQYF,TGTGCCAGCAGCTACGAACTCGGGGGGCTGCAGTACTTC
NA,NA,TRBJ1-4,TRBV9,CASSVGATNEKLFF,TGTGCCAGCAGCGTAGGTGCAACTAATGAAAAACTGTTTTTT
once,NA,TRBJ1-1,TRBV4-1,CASSETRNTEAFF,TGCGCCAGCAGCGAAACTCGGAACACTGAAGCTTTCTTT
NA,NA,TRBJ1-5,TRBV10-2,CASRGGKGQPQHF,TGCGCCAGCAGGGGGGGGAAGGGTCAGCCCCAGCATTTT
NA,TRBD2,TRBJ2-3,TRBV4-1,CASSQREGLTDTQYF,TGCGCCAGCAGCCAAAGGGAGGGGCTCACAGATACGCAGTATTTT